The T cell receptor beta chain described here comes from a study of cytomegalovirus exposure and HLA in healthy donors. Whole-study findings and limits: A few chains tied to CMV proved CMV antigen-specific in vitro.

Trimming removed 4 bases from V and 1 base from J, with 7 bases in between. The V gene's germline CDR1 is KGHSH and CDR2 LQKENI. This CDR3 is 13 amino acids long. In its sample, this clone was seen once. Its antigen is currently unknown. Primers: 60 Vbeta forward and 13 Jbeta reverse. The protocol was immunoSEQ multiplex PCR, while the TCRdb copy is restricted to in-frame clones and leaves out a portion. This sample carries approximately 150,000 clones, 75% to 85% of them seen once, and the ten largest clones take roughly 4.7%. This chain links TRBV18 with TRBJ1-1; D is perhaps TRBD1 (5 bases). Sequencing was performed on PBMCs. This receptor was identified in a man between 40 and 49 years old in good health and CMV-seronegative. CDR3: CASSLTENTEAFF. In DNA, the CDR3 is TGTGCCAGCTCACTGACAGAGAACACTGAAGCTTTCTTT.